This T cell receptor beta chain derives from a study of blood T cell repertoires in COVID-19. The wider study: The analysed material was cDNA or gDNA that came from T cells, B-cell-depleted T cells, or PBMCs.

TCRdb's copy holds only in-frame clones and misses some; the assay was immunoSEQ multiplex PCR. The sample contains about 270,000 clones, approximately 91% of which appear only once. V was shortened by 0 bases and J by 8 bases, with 16 bases between the two germline ends. The CDR3 totals 15 residues. Germline values: CDR1 MNHEY, CDR2 SVGEGT. Those enrolled, adults aged about 18 to 95 years, came from about two dozen US areas. Self-reported history from a screening survey and questionnaire set each donor's cohort. This sequence originates from a woman between 35 and 50 years old with acute COVID-19. V is TRBV6-2 or TRBV6-3 and J is TRBJ1-1, with D uncertain. The sample comprised PBMCs or T cells enriched from blood (not recorded which). The CDR3 DNA sequence: TGTGCCAGCAGTTACTCGCGCAGGTCACGAGCCGAAGCTTTCTTT. Translated: CASSYSRRSRAEAFF.